This T cell receptor (beta chain) is drawn from a study of shared clonotypes between healthy human individuals. This CDR3 has 21 residues. V lost 0 bases, J lost 0 bases, and 26 bases lay in between. CDR1 MNHNS and CDR2 SASEGT come from the germline V gene. Method: immunoSEQ multiplex PCR; TCRdb's copy keeps in-frame clones and lacks some. The profile shows about 1 million clones, 60% to 80% of them singletons. This clonotype was obtained from a man younger than 35 in good health. The V and J genes are TRBV6-1 and TRBJ2-5; D is possibly TRBD1 (7 bases). What was sequenced was memory CD4+ T cells sorted from blood. The sample's subset: CD45RA-negative fraction. The CDR3: CASSEALKGAFGGANQETQYF. The CDR3 bases are TGTGCCAGCAGTGAAGCGCTTAAGGGGGCTTTTGGCGGGGCTAACCAAGAGACCCAGTACTTC.